This TCR beta chain was retrieved from a study of shared clonotypes between healthy human individuals. Study-level points and caveats: Larger estimated richness was generally seen in naive subsets than in memory subsets. Clonotype sharing among donors was thought likely to change with sequencing depth.

Only in-frame clones appear in the TCRdb table, and some are missing; sequencing was by immunoSEQ multiplex PCR. The sample consists of roughly 2.1 million clones, roughly 91% of them appearing once. Concerning this clone itself: Its antigen is not identified.

CD45RO negativity and positive selection for CCR7 defined naive CD8 cells, a population that excluded terminally differentiated effector memory CD45RA+ cells. The sequencing input was naive CD8+ T cells from PBMCs. This sequence was found in a man aged 18-30 years in good health. Some clones in this sample may be carry-over from other donors' samples.

CDR3 coding DNA: TGTGCCAGTAGCGTAGGACTCACTAACTATGGCTACACCTTC. Its protein is CASSVGLTNYGYTF. The chain couples TRBV19 to TRBJ1-2; D gene unclear. The CDR3 spans 14 residues. Trimming stripped 6 bases from V and 0 bases from J, with 11 bases between. Germline values: CDR1 LNHDA, CDR2 SQIVND (reference sequence).